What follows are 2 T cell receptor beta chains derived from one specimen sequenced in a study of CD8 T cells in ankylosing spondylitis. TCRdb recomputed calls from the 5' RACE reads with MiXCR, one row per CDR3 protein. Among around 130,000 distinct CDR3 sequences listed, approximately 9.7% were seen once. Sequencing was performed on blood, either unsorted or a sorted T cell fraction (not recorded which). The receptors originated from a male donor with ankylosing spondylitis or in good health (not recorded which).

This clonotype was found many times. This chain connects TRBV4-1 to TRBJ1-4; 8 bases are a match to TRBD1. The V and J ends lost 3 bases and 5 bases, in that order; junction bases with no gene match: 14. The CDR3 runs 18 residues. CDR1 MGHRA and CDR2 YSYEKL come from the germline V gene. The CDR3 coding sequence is TGCGCCAGCAGCCAGTCCGGGACAGGAGTCGTAGACAATGAAAAACTGTTTTTT. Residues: CASSQSGTGVVDNEKLFF.

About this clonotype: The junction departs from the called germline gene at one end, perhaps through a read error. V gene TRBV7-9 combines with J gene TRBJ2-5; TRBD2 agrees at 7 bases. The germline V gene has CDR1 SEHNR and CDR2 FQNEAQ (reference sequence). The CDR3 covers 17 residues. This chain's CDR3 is CATSLARVGRVQETQYF. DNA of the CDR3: TGTGCCACCAGCTTAGCGCGCGTAGGGAGGGTACAAGAGACCCAGTACTTC.